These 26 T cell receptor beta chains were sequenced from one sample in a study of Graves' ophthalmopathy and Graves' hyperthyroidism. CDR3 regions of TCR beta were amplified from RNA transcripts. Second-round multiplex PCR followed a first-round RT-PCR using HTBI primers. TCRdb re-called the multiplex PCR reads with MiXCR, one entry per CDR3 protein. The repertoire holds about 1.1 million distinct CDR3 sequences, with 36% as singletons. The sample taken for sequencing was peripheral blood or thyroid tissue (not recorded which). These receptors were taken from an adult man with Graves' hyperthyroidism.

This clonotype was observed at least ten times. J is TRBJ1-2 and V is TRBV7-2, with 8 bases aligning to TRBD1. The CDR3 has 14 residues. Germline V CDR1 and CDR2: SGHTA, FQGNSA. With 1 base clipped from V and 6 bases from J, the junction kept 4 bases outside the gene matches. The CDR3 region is CASSLGTGRDGYTF. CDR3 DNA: TGTGCCAGCAGCTTAGGGACAGGGAGGGATGGCTACACCTTC.

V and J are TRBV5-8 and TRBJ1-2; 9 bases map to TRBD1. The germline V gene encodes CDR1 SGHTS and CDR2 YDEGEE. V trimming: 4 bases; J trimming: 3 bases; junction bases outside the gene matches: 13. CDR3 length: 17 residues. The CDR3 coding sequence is TGTGCCAGCAGCCCCACCGGGACAGGGATCCTTTACTATGGCTACACCTTC. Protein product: CASSPTGTGILYYGYTF. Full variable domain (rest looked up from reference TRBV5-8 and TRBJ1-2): EAGVTQSPTHLIKTRGQQATLRCSPISGHTSVYWYQQALGLGLQFLLWYDEGEERNRGNFPPRFSGRQFPNYSSELNVNALELEDSALYLCASSPTGTGILYYGYTFGSGTRLTVV.

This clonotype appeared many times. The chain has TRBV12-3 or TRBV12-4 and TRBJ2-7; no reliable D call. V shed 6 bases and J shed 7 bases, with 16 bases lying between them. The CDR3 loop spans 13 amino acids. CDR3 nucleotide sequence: TGTGCCAGCAGCTACACGGCCCCGTGGGAGCAGTACTTC. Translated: CASSYTAPWEQYF.

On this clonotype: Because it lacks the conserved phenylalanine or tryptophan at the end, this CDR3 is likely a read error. CDR3 coding DNA: TGCGCCAGCAGCCAGGACCCCGGGATGACTGAAGCTTTCCTT. Protein sequence: CASSQDPGMTEAFL. The V and J genes are TRBV4-3 and TRBJ1-1; D unclear. The V end lost 3 bases, the J end lost 5 bases, and 13 bases lay between the germline ends. The CDR3 contains 14 residues. CDR1 LGHNA and CDR2 YSLEER come from the germline V gene.

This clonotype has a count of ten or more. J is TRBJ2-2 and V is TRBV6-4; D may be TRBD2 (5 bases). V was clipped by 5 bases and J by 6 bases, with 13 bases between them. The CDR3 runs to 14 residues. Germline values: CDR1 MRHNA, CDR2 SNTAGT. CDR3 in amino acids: CASSREGTAGELFF. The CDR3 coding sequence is TGTGCCAGCAGTAGAGAGGGTACGGCCGGGGAGCTGTTTTTT.

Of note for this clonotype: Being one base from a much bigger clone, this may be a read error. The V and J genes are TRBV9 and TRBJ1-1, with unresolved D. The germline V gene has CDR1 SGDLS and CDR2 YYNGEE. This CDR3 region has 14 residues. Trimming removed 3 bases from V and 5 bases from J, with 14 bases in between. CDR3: CASSAPRSGTEAFF. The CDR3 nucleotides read TGTGCCAGCAGCGCCCCCAGGAGTGGGACTGAAGCTTTCTTT.

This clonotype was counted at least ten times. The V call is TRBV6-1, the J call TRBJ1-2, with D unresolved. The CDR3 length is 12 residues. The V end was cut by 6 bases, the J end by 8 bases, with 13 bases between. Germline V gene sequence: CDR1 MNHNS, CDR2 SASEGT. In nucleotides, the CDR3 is TGTGCCAGCAGCCGGGCCGGGAGCGGCTACACCTTC. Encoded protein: CASSRAGSGYTF.

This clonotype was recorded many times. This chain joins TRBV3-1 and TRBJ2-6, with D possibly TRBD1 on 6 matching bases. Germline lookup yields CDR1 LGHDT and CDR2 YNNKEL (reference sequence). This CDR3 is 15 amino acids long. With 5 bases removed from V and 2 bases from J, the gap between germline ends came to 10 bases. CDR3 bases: TGTGCCAGCAGCACACCAGGGGCTGGGGCCAACGTCCTGACTTTC. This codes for CASSTPGAGANVLTF.

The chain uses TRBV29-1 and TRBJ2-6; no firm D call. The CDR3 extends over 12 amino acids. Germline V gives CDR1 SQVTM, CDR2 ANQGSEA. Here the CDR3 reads CSYNSGANVLTF. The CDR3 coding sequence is TGCAGTTACAACTCTGGGGCCAACGTCCTGACTTTC.

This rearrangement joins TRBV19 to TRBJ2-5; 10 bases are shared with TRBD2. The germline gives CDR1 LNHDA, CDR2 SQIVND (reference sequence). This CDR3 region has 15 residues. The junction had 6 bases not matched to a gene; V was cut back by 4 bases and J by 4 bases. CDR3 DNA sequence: TGTGCCAGTAGTACCATAGCGGGAGGCCCAGAGACCCAGTACTTC. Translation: CASSTIAGGPETQYF. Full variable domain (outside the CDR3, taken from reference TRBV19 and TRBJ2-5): DGGITQSPKYLFRKEGQNVTLSCEQNLNHDAMYWYRQDPGQGLRLIYYSQIVNDFQKGDIAEGYSVSREKKESFPLTVTSAQKNPTAFYLCASSTIAGGPETQYFGPGTRLLVL.

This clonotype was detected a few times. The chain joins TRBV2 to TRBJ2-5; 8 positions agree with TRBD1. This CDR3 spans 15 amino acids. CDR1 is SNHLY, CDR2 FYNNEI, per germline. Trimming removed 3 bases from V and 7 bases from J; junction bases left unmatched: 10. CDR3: CASSDTDRGLGTQYF. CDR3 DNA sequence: TGTGCCAGCAGTGATACTGACAGGGGCTTAGGGACCCAGTACTTC.

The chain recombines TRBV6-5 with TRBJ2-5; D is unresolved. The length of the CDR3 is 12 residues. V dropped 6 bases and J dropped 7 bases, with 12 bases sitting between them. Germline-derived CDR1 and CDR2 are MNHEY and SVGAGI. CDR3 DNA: TGTGCCAGCAGCCGATCTTCGGGGACCCAGTACTTC. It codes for CASSRSSGTQYF.

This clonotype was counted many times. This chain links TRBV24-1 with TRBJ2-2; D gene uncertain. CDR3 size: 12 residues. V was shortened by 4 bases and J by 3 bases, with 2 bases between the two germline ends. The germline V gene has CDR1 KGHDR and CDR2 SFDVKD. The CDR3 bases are TGTGCCACCAGTGACTACACCGGGGAGCTGTTTTTT. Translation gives CATSDYTGELFF.

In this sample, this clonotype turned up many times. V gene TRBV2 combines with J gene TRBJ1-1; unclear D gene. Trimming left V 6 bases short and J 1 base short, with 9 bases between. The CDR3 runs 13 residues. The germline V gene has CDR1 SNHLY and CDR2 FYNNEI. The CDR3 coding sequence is TGTGCCAGCAGCATTGAGGGGAACACTGAAGCTTTCTTT. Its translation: CASSIEGNTEAFF.

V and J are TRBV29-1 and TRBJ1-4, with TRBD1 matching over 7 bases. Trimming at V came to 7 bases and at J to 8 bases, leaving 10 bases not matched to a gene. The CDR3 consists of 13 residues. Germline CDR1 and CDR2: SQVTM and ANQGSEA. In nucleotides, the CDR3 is TGCAGCGCCGAGGACAGGCATCGGGAAAAACTGTTTTTT. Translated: CSAEDRHREKLFF.

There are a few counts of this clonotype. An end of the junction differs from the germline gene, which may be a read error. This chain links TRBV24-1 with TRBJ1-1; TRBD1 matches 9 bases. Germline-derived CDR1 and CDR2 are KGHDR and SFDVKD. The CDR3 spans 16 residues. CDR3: CASSPEWTGASDEAFF. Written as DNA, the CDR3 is TGTGCCAGCAGTCCTGAGTGGACAGGGGCGTCCGATGAAGCTTTCTTT.

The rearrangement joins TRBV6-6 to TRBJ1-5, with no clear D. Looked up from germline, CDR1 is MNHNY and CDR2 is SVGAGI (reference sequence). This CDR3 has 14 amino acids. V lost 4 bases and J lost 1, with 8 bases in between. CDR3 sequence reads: CASSSGNSNQPQHF. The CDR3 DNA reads TGTGCCAGCAGTTCAGGTAACAGCAATCAGCCCCAGCATTTT.

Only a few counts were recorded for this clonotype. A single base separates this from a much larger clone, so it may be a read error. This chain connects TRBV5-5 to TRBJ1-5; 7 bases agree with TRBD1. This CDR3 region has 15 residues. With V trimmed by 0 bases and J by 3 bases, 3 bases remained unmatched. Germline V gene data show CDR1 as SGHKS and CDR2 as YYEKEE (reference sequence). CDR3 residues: CASSLDGTVNQPQHF. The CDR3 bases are TGTGCCAGCAGCTTGGACGGGACAGTCAATCAGCCCCAGCATTTT.

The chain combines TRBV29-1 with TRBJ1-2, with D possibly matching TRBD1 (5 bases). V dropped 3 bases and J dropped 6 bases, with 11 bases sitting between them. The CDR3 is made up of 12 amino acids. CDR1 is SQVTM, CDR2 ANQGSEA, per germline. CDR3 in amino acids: CSVEEGSNGYTF. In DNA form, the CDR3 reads TGCAGCGTTGAGGAGGGGAGCAATGGCTACACCTTC.

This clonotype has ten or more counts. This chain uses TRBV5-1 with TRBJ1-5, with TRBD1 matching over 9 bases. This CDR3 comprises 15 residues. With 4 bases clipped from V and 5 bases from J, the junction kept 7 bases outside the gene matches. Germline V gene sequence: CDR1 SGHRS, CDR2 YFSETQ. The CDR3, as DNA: TGCGCCAGCAGCCTGGGACAGGGTGAATATCAGCCCCAGCATTTT. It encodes CASSLGQGEYQPQHF.

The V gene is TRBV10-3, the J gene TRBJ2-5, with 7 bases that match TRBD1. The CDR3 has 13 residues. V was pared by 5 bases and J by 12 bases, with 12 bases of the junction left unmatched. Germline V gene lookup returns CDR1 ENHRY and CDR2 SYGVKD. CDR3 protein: CAISRTGDTGEYF. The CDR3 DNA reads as TGTGCCATCAGTCGGACAGGAGACACCGGGGAGTACTTC.

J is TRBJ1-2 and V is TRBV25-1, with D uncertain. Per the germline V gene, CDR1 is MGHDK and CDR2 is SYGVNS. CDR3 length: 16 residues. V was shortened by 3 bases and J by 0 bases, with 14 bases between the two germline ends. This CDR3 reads CASSDQAGKPNYGYTF. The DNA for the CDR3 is TGTGCCAGCAGTGACCAGGCCGGAAAGCCTAACTATGGCTACACCTTC.

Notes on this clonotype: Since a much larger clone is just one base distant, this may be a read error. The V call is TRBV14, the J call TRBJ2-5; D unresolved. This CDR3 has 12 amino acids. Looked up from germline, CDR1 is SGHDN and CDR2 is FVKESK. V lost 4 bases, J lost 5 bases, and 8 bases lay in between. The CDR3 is CASSRSVETQYF. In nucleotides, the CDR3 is TGTGCCAGCAGCCGATCTGTGGAGACCCAGTACTTC.

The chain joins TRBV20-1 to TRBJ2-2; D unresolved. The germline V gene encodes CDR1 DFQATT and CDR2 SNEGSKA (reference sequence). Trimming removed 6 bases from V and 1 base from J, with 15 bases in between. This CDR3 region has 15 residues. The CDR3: CSAHRGSWNTGELFF. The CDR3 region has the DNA TGCAGTGCCCACCGAGGATCGTGGAACACCGGGGAGCTGTTTTTT.

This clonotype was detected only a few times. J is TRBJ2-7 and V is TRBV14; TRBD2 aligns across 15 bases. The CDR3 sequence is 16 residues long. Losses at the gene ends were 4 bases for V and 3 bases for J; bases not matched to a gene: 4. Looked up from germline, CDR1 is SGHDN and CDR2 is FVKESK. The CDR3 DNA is TGTGCCAGCAGCCTCGGACTAGCGGGAGGGAACTACGAGCAGTACTTC. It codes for CASSLGLAGGNYEQYF.

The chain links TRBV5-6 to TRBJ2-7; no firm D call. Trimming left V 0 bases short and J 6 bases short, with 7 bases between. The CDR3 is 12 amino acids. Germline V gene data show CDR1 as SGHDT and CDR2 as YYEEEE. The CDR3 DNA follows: TGTGCCAGCAGCTTGGTGGTTGGCGAGCAGTACTTC. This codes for CASSLVVGEQYF.